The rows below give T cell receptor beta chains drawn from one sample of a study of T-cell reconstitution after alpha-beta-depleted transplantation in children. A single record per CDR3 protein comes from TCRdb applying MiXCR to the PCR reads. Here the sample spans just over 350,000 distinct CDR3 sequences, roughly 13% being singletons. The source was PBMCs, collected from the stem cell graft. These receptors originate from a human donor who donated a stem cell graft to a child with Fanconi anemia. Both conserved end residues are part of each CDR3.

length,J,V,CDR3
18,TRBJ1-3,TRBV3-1,CASSQVITGAGPGNTIYF
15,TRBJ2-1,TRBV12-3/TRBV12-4,CASSPQGASPHEQFF
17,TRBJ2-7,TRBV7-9,CASSLEGGPVHSYEQYF
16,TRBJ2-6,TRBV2,CASNPGRASGANVLTF
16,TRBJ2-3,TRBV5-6,CARGPRAARERRTQYF
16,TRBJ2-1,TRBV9,CASSPPPGHLYNEQFF
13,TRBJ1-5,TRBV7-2,CAVSRGPNQPQHF
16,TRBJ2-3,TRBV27,CASSQTSGGLTDTQYF
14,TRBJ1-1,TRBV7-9,CASSSSRDREEAFF
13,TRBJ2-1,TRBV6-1,CASSLGQGWEQFF
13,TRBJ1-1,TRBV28,CASSSPGDRVTFF
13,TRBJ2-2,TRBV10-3,CATRGANTGELFF
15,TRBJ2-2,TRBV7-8,CASSFLSGRAGELFF
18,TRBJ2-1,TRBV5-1,CASSSGTNGDHGSNEQFF
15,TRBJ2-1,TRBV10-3,CAISPASGVVDEQFF
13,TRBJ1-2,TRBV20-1,CSAISGGTLGYTF
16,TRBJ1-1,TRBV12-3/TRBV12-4,CASSPAKTGMNTEAFF
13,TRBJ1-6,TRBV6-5,CASRRDFGSPLHF
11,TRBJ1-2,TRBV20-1,CSGQVNYGYTF
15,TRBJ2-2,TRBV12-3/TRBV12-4,CASSFHSGSTGELFF
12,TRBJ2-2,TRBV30,CAWNFSEDELFF
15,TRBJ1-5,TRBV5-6,CASSLRGSLVQPQHF
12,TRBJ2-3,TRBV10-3,CAISEITDTQYF
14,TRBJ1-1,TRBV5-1,CASSLYRGNTEAFF